This TCR beta chain was identified during a study of blood T cell repertoires in COVID-19. Study details: Samples representing acute and convalescent COVID-19 were sourced from the United States, Italy and Spain. T cells, B-cell-depleted T cells, or PBMCs provided the cDNA or gDNA that served as material.

Original methodology: Amplifying reference gene primers gave estimates of nucleated cell counts. The protocol was immunoSEQ multiplex PCR, while the TCRdb copy is restricted to in-frame clones and leaves out a portion. For V, J and clone size, that table is used; D and trimming come from the DNA. The sample contains 50,000 to 60,000 clones, approximately 83% of which appear only once. V was cut by 1 base and J by 4 bases, with 14 bases left in between. CDR3 length: 15 residues. The V gene's germline CDR1 is SGDLS and CDR2 YYNGEE. The chain links TRBV9 to TRBJ2-5, with D perhaps matching TRBD1 (5 bases). Sequencing was carried out using peripheral blood. This clonotype originated in a man in his sixties or seventies with active COVID-19. The CDR3: CASSVSQGIVETQYF. The CDR3 DNA reads TGTGCCAGCAGCGTATCCCAGGGAATAGTAGAGACCCAGTACTTC.